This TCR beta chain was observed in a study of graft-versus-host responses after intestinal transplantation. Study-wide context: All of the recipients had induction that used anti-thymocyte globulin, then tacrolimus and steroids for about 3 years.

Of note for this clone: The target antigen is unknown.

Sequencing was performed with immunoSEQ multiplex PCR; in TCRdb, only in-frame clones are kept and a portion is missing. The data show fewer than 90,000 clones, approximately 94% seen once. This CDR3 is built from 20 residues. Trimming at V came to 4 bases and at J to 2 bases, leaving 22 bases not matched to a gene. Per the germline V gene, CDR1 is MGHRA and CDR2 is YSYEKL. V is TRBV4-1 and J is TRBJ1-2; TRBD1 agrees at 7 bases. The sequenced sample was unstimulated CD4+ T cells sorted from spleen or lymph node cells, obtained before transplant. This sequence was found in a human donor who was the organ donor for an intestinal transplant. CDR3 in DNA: TGCGCCAGCAGCCGACAACCGGGACAGCTAGCTAGTGGGATGAACTATGGCTACACCTTC. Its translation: CASSRQPGQLASGMNYGYTF.